This T cell receptor (beta chain) was captured by sequencing in a study of blood T cells in healthy people across ages. Each sample used at least 6.5 million PBMCs. For the second PCR, which ran for about 6 to 12 cycles, a sample-barcoded 5' primer and a J-beta primer mix were used. The template-switch adaptor, which had 12 random nucleotides, put a tag on each cDNA molecule. Using its own MiXCR run on the 5' RACE reads, TCRdb lists one record per CDR3 protein. The top ten hold more than 6% of the sample, which has about 1.7 million distinct CDR3 sequences, about 30% seen once. The V gene's germline CDR1 is LGHNA and CDR2 YSLEER. CDR3 size: 15 residues. Trimming took off 2 bases at V and 4 bases at J, with 14 bases between the two ends.

The sequenced material came from blood. This clonotype was sampled from a woman under 40 in good health. This chain connects TRBV4-3 to TRBJ1-2; D is perhaps TRBD1 (6 bases). This CDR3 reads CASSQPRTAIYGYTF. The CDR3 DNA is TGCGCCAGCAGCCAACCCCGGACAGCAATCTATGGCTACACCTTC.